These 2 T cell receptor beta chains share one sample of origin, sequenced in a study of blood T cell repertoires in COVID-19 (dated by TCRdb to 2020 to 2022). The library was made by the immunoSEQ multiplex PCR assay. Here the immuneACCESS table is served through TCRdb, limited to in-frame sequences with V and J called. Missing clones are a known gap in these copies; in checked studies unresolved V genes cover under half, and the rest lacks a known reason. The sample table records around 100,000 clones; less than 90% of these occur just once. 6% to 6.5% of the sample is taken by the ten largest. Source material: peripheral blood. These receptors were taken from a human donor in a cohort sampled during active COVID-19.

This clone turned up a few times. This chain links TRBV19 with TRBJ2-2, with D perhaps TRBD2 (6 bases). The germline V gene has CDR1 LNHDA and CDR2 SQIVND (reference sequence). The CDR3 is made up of 16 amino acids. Between the trimmed V and J ends, which lost 4 bases and 2 bases, there was a span of 14 bases. The CDR3 loop reads CASSTRREPNTGELFF. The CDR3 DNA reads as TGTGCCAGTAGTACCCGGAGGGAGCCTAACACCGGGGAGCTGTTTTTT.

The V gene is TRBV2, the J gene TRBJ1-2; unclear D gene. Trimming cost V 7 bases and J 1 base, with 16 bases left between them. The CDR3 spans 15 residues. Germline V CDR1 and CDR2: SNHLY, FYNNEI. The CDR3 loop reads CASITAMPHNYGYTF. CDR3 DNA: TGTGCCAGCATCACAGCCATGCCTCATAACTATGGCTACACCTTC.